The TCR beta chain under discussion was sequenced for a study of Graves' ophthalmopathy and Graves' hyperthyroidism (dated 2018 in TCRdb). At the level of the whole study: Peripheral blood was collected at initial diagnosis, prior to any treatment. TCR beta repertoire signatures were used to distinguish Graves' ophthalmopathy from Graves' hyperthyroidism and to predict progression to ophthalmopathy. In total, 120 to 150 blood samples were TCR-sequenced: around 42 ophthalmopathy, some 80 hyperthyroidism and some 17 hyperthyroidism-to-ophthalmopathy patients. To explore V-J signatures distinguishing ophthalmopathy from hyperthyroidism, a discovery set of roughly 100 patients (fewer than 45 ophthalmopathy, some 55 stable hyperthyroidism) was enrolled. An independent validation cohort comprised 18 hyperthyroidism patients and 15 to 17 patients who later progressed from hyperthyroidism to ophthalmopathy. In more than 5 hyperthyroidism patients, the T-cell repertoire of thyroid tissue was compared with the T-cell repertoire of blood. After sampling, hyperthyroidism patients received methimazole starting at 30 mg daily, and ophthalmopathy patients received high-dose intravenous methylprednisolone. For training and testing, the 100 or so patients in the discovery cohort were randomly divided in a 7:3 ratio. Results and caveats for the whole study, not just this receptor: Sample size was not statistically predetermined, and group allocation was not concealed from the investigators. In cross-validation, the 13-signature model distinguished ophthalmopathy from stable hyperthyroidism with less than 90% sensitivity and around 83% specificity, while in the test set the corresponding values were about 80% and 75%. In validation, the model predicted ophthalmopathy progression with about 70% sensitivity and around 72% specificity; some 13 predicted patients were CT-confirmed with GO in a median of approximately 6.2 months. Most of the expanded thyroid clonotypes with a frequency above 0.001 were also detected in blood, and it was suggested that the thyroid immune response may be reflected by blood repertoires.

The sample holds many counts of this clonotype. Its cognate antigen has yet to be identified. No base quality values were provided; no much bigger clone lies one nucleotide off. TCR beta CDR3 regions were amplified from RNA transcripts for repertoire sequencing. The first round was an RT-PCR using HTBI primers with the Qiagen OneStep RT-PCR kit, and this first round was followed by a second-round multiplex PCR, then size selection and purification. The libraries underwent paired-end sequencing with 100 bp reads on an Illumina HiSeq2000. On the authors' methods: SOAPnuke was used to process the reads, throwing out any read that had adapters, had uncalled bases, had a mean Phred below 15, or lacked an exact constant-primer or identifier match. COPE v1.2.5 was used to merge high-quality paired reads. Each unique nucleotide sequence was treated as a clonotype, and MiTCR v1.1 was used to align the clonotypes to the IMGT TRB V, D and J references. The analysis was limited to V-J combinations with a frequency above 0.0001, which together covered 99% to 99.2% of the repertoires. For each V-J combination, a TCR clonal expansion and chaos score was defined as the ratio of F50 clonal expansion to chaos observed in the TCRdist matrix. Welch's t-statistics and random forest were used to reduce the features to 10 to 15 V-J combinations, which were then used as input to a naive Bayes classifier. Thyroid-blood repertoire similarity was quantified with the Morisita-Horn index. In TCRdb, the public reads were trimmed at Q25 with fastp and aligned with MiXCR, with productive beta chains retained. Records with the same CDR3 protein are collapsed into one entry carrying the most frequent genes and DNA. The V and J calls and clone size are TCRdb's, not the authors'. The sample yields 500,000 to 700,000 distinct CDR3 sequences; 20% to 25% were counted once. The ten top clones hold around 7% of the sample.

Deletion took 3 bases off V and 0 bases off J, with a span of 14 bases between the germline ends. Taken from cysteine to phenylalanine, the CDR3 has 16 residues. The CDR3 DNA has 48 bases and is translated from base 1. A patient counted as having stable hyperthyroidism if there was no progression to ophthalmopathy within 18 months of follow-up. Patients with hyperthyroidism were aged 18 to 65 years, had been newly diagnosed, and had a disease duration of less than 2 months. Anyone with other autoimmune diseases, uncontrolled infections, pregnancy or lactation was excluded from the study. Clinical symptoms, serum thyroxine, TRAb, thyroid ultrasound and orbital computed tomography formed the basis of the diagnosis. PBMCs were isolated from about 10 ml of fresh peripheral blood by Ficoll-Paque density gradient centrifugation. Total RNA was extracted with Trizol reagent and quality-checked on an Agilent 2100 Bioanalyzer.

Sequenced material: peripheral blood. This sequence uses TRBV12-3 or TRBV12-4 and TRBJ1-1, with no confidently assigned D gene. The TCR originated in a woman between 18 and 29 years old with stable Graves' hyperthyroidism. Some clones in this sample may be carry-over from other donors' samples. Donor details come from another sample of the same person, matched by shared clones. At the DNA level, the sequence is TGTGCCAGCAGTTTCCAGGCAGCAACCATGAACACTGAAGCTTTCTTT. Its coded protein is CASSFQAATMNTEAFF.